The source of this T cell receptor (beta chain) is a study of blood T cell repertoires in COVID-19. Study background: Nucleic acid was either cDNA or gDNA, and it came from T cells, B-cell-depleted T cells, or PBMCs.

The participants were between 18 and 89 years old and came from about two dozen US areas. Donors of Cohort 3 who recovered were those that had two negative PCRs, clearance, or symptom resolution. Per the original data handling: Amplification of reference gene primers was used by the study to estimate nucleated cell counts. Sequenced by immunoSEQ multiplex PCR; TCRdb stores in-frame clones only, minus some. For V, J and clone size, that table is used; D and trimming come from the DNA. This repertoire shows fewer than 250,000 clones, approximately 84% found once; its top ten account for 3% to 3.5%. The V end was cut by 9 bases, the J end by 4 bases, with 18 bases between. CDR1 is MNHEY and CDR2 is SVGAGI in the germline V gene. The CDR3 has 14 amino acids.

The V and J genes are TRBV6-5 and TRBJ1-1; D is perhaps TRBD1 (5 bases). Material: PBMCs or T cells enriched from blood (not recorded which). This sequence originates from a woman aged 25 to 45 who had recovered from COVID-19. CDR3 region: CASRASGILTEAFF. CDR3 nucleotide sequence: TGTGCCAGTCGGGCTTCAGGGATTCTCACTGAAGCTTTCTTT.